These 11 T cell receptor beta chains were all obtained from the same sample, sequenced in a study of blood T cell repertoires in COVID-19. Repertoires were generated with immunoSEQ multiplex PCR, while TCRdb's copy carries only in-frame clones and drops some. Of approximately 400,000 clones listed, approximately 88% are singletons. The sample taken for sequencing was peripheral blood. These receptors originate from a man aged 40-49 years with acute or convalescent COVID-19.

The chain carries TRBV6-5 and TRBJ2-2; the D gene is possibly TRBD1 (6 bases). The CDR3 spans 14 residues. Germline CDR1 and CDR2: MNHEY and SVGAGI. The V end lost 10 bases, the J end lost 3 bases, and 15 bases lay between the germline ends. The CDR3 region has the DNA TGTGCCACCTACGGAACAGGGTACACCGGGGAGCTGTTTTTT. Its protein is CATYGTGYTGELFF.

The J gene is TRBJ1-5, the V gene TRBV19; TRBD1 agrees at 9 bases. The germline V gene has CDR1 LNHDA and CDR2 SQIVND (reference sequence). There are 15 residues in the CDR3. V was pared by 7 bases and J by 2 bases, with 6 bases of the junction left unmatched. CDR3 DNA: TGTGCCAGTAACAGGGGGGACAGGGGCAATCAGCCCCAGCATTTT. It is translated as CASNRGDRGNQPQHF.

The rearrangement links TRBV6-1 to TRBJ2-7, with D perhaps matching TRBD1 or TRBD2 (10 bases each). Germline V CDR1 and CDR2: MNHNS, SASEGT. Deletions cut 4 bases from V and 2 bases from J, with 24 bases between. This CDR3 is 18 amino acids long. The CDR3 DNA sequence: TGTGCCAGCAGTGTGACAGGGGGCCCAGGACTAGCGGCCTACGAGCAGTACTTC. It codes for CASSVTGGPGLAAYEQYF.

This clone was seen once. The CDR3, as DNA: TGTGCCAGCAGTTTTGGCGGGGGGGCCCGGGCAGATACGCAGTATTTT. Translated, it gives CASSFGGGARADTQYF. The chain combines TRBV6-6 with TRBJ2-3; TRBD2 matches 9 bases. The V and J ends lost 4 bases and 4 bases, in that order; junction bases with no gene match: 9. The CDR3 spans 16 residues. Germline V gene sequence: CDR1 MNHNY, CDR2 SVGAGI (reference sequence).

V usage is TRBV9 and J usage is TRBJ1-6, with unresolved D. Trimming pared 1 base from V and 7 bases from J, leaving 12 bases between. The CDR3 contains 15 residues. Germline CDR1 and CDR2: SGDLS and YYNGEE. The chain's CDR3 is CASSVRVSRNSPLHF. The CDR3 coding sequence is TGTGCCAGCAGCGTACGGGTCAGTAGGAATTCACCCCTCCACTTT.

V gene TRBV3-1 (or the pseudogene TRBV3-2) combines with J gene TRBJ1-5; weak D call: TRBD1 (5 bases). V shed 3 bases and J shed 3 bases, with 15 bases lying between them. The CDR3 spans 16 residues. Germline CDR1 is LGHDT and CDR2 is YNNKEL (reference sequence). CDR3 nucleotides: TGTGCCAGCAGCCAGGGTGAAGGACAAATCAATCAGCCCCAGCATTTT. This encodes CASSQGEGQINQPQHF.

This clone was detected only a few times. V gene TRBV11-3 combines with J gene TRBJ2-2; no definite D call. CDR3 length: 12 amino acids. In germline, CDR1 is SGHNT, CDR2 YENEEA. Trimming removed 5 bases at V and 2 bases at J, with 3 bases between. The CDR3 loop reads CASSQNTGELFF. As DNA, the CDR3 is TGTGCCAGCAGCCAAAACACCGGGGAGCTGTTTTTT. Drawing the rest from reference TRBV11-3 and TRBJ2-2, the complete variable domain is EAGVVQSPRYKIIEKKQPVAFWCNPISGHNTLYWYLQNLGQGPELLIRYENEEAVDDSQLPKDRFSAERLKGVDSTLKIQPAELGDSAVYLCASSQNTGELFFGEGSRLTVL.

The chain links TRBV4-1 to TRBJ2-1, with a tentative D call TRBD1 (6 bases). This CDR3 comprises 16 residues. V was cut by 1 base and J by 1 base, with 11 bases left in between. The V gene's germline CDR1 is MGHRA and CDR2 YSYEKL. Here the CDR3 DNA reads TGCGCCAGCAGCCAAGGACAAGGGGGATCCTACAATGAGCAGTTCTTC. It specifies CASSQGQGGSYNEQFF.

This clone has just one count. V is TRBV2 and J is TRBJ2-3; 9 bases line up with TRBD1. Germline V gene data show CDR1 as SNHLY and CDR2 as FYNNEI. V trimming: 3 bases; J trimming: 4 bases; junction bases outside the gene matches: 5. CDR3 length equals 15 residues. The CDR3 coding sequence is TGTGCCAGCAGTGAGGACAGGGGACACGCAGATACGCAGTATTTT. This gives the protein CASSEDRGHADTQYF.

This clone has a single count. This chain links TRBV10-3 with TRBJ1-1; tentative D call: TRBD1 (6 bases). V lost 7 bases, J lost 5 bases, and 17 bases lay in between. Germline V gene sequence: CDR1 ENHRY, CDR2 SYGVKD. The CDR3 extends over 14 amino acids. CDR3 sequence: CAITEGGPGTEAFF. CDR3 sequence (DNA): TGTGCCATCACCGAGGGGGGGCCGGGGACTGAAGCTTTCTTT.

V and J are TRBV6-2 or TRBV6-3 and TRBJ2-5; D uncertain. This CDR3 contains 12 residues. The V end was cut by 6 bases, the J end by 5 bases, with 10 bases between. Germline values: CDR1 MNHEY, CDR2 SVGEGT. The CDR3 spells CASSLFRETQYF. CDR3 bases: TGTGCCAGCAGCCTTTTTCGGGAGACCCAGTACTTC.